This T cell receptor (beta chain) originates from a study of control samples from healthy donors and cancer patients (dated by TCRdb to the early 2020s). Libraries were built with the immunoSEQ multiplex PCR assay. TCRdb provides this immuneACCESS table in a form limited to in-frame rearrangements. Some clones are lacking; in checked studies, under half of them reflect an unresolved V gene, and why the rest are absent is not known. Across this sample there are around 55,000 clones, with 88% seen only once. The ten top clones hold approximately 3.8% of the sample. The CDR3 has 13 amino acids, counting the end cysteine and phenylalanine. The retained sequence is limited to the CDR3, 39 bases, with the frame set at the first base. CDR1 is given as WSHSY and CDR2 as SAAADI, both from the germline V gene. V loses 3 bases, J loses 1 base, and the germline ends lie 6 bases apart. In the case of this clone: Its recognized antigen is unknown. There are no base qualities to consult, and no much larger clone falls within one base.

The specimen was blood. The receptor comes from a man aged 50 or older in good health. The rearranged segments are TRBV10-2 and TRBJ1-1; the D gene is perhaps TRBD1, from 6 matching bases. The encoded CDR3 is CASSEQGNTEAFF. The nucleotide sequence is TGCGCCAGCAGTGAACAGGGGAACACTGAAGCTTTCTTT.